This TCR beta chain was identified in a study of blood T cell repertoires in COVID-19. Clones were read by immunoSEQ multiplex PCR, and TCRdb kept only the in-frame ones, dropping some. The data contain approximately 240,000 clones, 70% to 85% of them singletons. Researchers sorted participants into cohorts using their self-reported clinical history. Germline trimming cut 4 bases from V and 4 bases from J; bases unmatched to any gene: 3. There are 14 residues in the CDR3. In germline, CDR1 is KGHDR, CDR2 SFDVKD. Specimen: PBMCs or T cells enriched from blood (not recorded which). This TCR derives from a woman aged 40 to 55 with acute COVID-19. The V and J genes are TRBV24-1 and TRBJ2-5; 9 bases map to TRBD1. CDR3 residues: CATSDGQGRETQYF. CDR3 in DNA: TGTGCCACCAGTGACGGACAGGGGAGAGAGACCCAGTACTTC.